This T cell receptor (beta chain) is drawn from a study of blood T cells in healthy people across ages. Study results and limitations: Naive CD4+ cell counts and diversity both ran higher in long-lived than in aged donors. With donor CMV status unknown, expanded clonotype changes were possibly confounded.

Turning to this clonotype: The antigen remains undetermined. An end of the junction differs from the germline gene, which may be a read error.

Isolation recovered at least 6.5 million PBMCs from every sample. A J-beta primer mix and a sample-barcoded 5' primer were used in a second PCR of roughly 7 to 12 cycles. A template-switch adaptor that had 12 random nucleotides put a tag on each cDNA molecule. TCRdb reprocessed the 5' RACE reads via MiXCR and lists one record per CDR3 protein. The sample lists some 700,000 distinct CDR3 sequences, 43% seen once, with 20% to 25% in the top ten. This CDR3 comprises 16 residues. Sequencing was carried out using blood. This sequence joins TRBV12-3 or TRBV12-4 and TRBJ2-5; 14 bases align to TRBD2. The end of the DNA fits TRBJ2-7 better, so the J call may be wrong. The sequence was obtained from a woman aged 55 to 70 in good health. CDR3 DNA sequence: TGTGCCTGCAGTCTCGGACTAGCGGGGGGCATCTACGAGCAGTACTTC. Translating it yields CACSLGLAGGIYEQYF.